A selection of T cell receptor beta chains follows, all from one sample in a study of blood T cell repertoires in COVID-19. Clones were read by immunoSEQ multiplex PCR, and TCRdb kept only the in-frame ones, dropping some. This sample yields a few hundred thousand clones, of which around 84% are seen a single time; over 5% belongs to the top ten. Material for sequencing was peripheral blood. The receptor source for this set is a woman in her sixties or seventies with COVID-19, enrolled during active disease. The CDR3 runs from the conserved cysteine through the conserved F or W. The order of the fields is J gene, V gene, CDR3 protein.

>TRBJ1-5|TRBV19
CASSTTGPNQPQHF
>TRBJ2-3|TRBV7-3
CASSLPGGSGADTQYF
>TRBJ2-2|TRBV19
CASREGAYTGELFF
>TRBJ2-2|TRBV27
CASGRLAGGPSGELFF
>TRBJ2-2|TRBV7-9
CASSLGTTFAGELFF
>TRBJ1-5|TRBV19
CASSPGSGRNQPQHF
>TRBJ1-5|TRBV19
CASSARQGDQPQHF
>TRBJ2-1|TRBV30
CAFPGPRGDEQFF
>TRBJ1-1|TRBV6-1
CASSPRGSEAFF
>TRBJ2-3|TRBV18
CASSPLITDTQYF
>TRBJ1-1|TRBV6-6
CASTARGGSEAFF
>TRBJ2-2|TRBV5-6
CASRERPNTGELFF
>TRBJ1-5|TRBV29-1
CSVSARAGDQPQHF
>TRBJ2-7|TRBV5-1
CASSLYTSEQYF
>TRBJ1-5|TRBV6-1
CASSEAGGGAQPQHF
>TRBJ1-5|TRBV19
CASILSHGTAFNQPQHF
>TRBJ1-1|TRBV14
CASSQNRDRASQAFF